The 23 T cell receptor beta chains below all came from one sample that was sequenced in a study of regulatory T cells in long-lasting Graves disease (dated by TCRdb to the early 2020s). Library construction relied on multiplex PCR. TCRdb lists the instrument as Illumina HiSeq 4000. CDR3 regions were amplified by Arm-PCR with iRepertoire HTBI primers to construct TCR beta libraries. Using fastp trimming at Q25 and MiXCR clonotype assembly, TCRdb reanalyzed the public sequencing data and kept in-frame beta chains. When rows share a CDR3 protein, they turn into one entry using the most common DNA and genes. The sample has 450,000 or so distinct CDR3 sequences on record, about 20% of them singletons. The biggest ten clones account for about 12% of the sample. The intended sense of this specimen's time point label: persistent/refractory GD, antithyroid drugs over 5 years with positive TRAb. For both TCR sequencing and RNA sequencing, RNA was extracted from PBMCs using TRIzol.

The material was peripheral blood mononuclear cells (PBMCs), obtained when the disease was refractory, from a patient treated with antithyroid drugs. These TCRs come from a female donor with Graves disease.

This chain uses TRBV19 with TRBJ1-4; 10 bases are shared with TRBD1. Germline trimming cut 8 bases from V and 8 bases from J; bases unmatched to any gene: 5. CDR1 LNHDA and CDR2 SQIVND come from the germline V gene (reference sequence). The CDR3 extends over 13 amino acids. CDR3 nucleotides: TGTGCCAGTGTGGACAGGGGGGACGAAAAACTGTTTTTT. It codes for CASVDRGDEKLFF.

In its sample, this clonotype was seen a few times. In DNA form, the CDR3 reads TGCGCCAGCAGCCAGGGCTTATCCTATGGCTACACCTTC. Amino acids: CASSQGLSYGYTF. The V call is TRBV4-1, the J call TRBJ1-2, with no clear D. In germline, CDR1 is MGHRA, CDR2 YSYEKL. CDR3 size: 13 residues. Trimming shortened V by 3 bases and J by 4 bases, and 9 bases separated the two germline ends.

This clonotype has at least ten counts. As DNA, the CDR3 is TGTGCCAGCAGCTTAGATTCCCATGGCTACACCTTC. Protein: CASSLDSHGYTF. The J gene is TRBJ1-2, the V gene TRBV7-8; no reliable D call. V was trimmed by 1 base and J by 6 bases, leaving 6 bases between them. CDR1 SGHVS and CDR2 FQNEAQ come from the germline V gene. The CDR3 sequence is 12 residues long.

The genes are TRBV3-1 and TRBJ2-2; D is unclear. CDR1 is LGHDT and CDR2 is YNNKEL in the germline V gene (reference sequence). The V and J ends lost 1 base and 6 bases respectively, with 12 bases between them. CDR3 length: 15 residues. The CDR3 region is CASSQGLAAAGELFF. In DNA form, the CDR3 reads TGTGCCAGCAGCCAAGGGTTAGCTGCGGCCGGGGAGCTGTTTTTT. The full variable domain, its missing parts supplied by reference TRBV3-1 and TRBJ2-2, is DTAVSQTPKYLVTQMGNDKSIKCEQNLGHDTMYWYKQDSKKFLKIMFSYNNKELIINETVPNRFSPKSPDKAHLNLHINSLELGDSAVYFCASSQGLAAAGELFFGEGSRLTVL.

This clonotype was seen many times. The CDR3 reads CAISGIQGLEQYF. As DNA, the CDR3 is TGTGCCATCAGTGGCATCCAGGGTCTCGAGCAGTACTTC. J is TRBJ2-7 and V is TRBV10-3; tentatively, D is TRBD1 (5 bases). Germline CDR1 ENHRY, CDR2 SYGVKD. There are 13 residues in the CDR3. Trimming took 4 bases from V and 6 from J, leaving 13 bases between them.

This clonotype was counted a few times. V and J are TRBV3-1 and TRBJ2-7; a weak D match, TRBD2 (6 bases). V dropped 3 bases and J dropped 0 bases, with 12 bases sitting between them. Germline V CDR1 and CDR2: LGHDT, YNNKEL (reference sequence). The CDR3 covers 15 residues. CDR3 coding DNA: TGTGCCAGCAGCCATGGCGGGATGAACTCCTACGAGCAGTACTTC. It yields the protein CASSHGGMNSYEQYF.

This clonotype was seen repeatedly, ten times or more. The chain joins TRBV7-2 to TRBJ2-5; TRBD2 aligns across 14 bases. This CDR3 region has 16 residues. The V segment lost 5 bases and the J segment 7 bases; nucleotides outside the gene matches: 9. Germline V gene data show CDR1 as SGHTA and CDR2 as FQGNSA. This CDR3 is CASSETSGRAEGTQYF. The CDR3 bases are TGTGCCAGCAGCGAGACTAGCGGGAGGGCCGAGGGGACCCAGTACTTC.

This clonotype has ten or more counts. The chain uses TRBV6-1 and TRBJ1-5, with TRBD1 identical over 7 bases. V gave up 5 bases and J gave up 6 bases; unmatched junction bases: 25. Germline V lookup: CDR1 MNHNS, CDR2 SASEGT. The CDR3 extends over 20 amino acids. The DNA of the CDR3 is TGTGCCAGCAGTCAGTCTCGTCCGGGACAGCACCCGAACCGGAGTCAGCCCCAGCATTTT. It codes for CASSQSRPGQHPNRSQPQHF.

This clonotype has ten or more counts. This chain uses TRBV12-3 or TRBV12-4 with TRBJ2-7; the D gene could be TRBD1 or TRBD2 (5 bases each). The CDR3 runs to 14 residues. Trimming stripped 5 bases from V and 7 bases from J, with 18 bases between. CDR3 bases: TGTGCCAGCAGTCCCCGGGACGGAGTTGAGGAGCAGTACTTC. This gives the protein CASSPRDGVEEQYF.

V gene TRBV7-9 combines with J gene TRBJ2-5, with D perhaps being TRBD1 or TRBD2 (7 bases each). Germline V gene sequence: CDR1 SEHNR, CDR2 FQNEAQ (reference sequence). V shed 5 bases and J shed 4 bases, with 17 bases lying between them. CDR3 length: 15 amino acids. CDR3 loop: CASSPQSGGGETQYF. CDR3 nucleotide sequence: TGTGCCAGCAGCCCCCAGTCAGGGGGGGGAGAGACCCAGTACTTC.

The rearrangement links TRBV7-2 to TRBJ2-3; unclear D gene. Trimming took off 5 bases at V and 3 bases at J, with 9 bases between the two ends. The CDR3 contains 13 residues. Germline V gene data show CDR1 as SGHTA and CDR2 as FQGNSA. The CDR3 reads CASSRDWTDTQYF. Written as DNA, the CDR3 is TGTGCCAGCAGCCGAGACTGGACAGATACGCAGTATTTT.

The table lists this clonotype with a few counts. V usage is TRBV18 and J usage is TRBJ1-5; tentative D call: TRBD1 (6 bases). Germline CDR1 KGHSH, CDR2 LQKENI. V lost 3 bases and J 2 bases, leaving 8 bases between the germline ends. The CDR3 contains 14 residues. The CDR3 spells CASSPEGGNQPQHF. DNA for the CDR3: TGTGCCAGCTCACCCGAGGGGGGCAATCAGCCCCAGCATTTT. The variable domain in full, with the rest retrieved from reference TRBV18 and TRBJ1-5, is NAGVMQNPRHLVRRRGQEARLRCSPMKGHSHVYWYRQLPEEGLKFMVYLQKENIIDESGMPKERFSAEFPKEGPSILRIQQVVRGDSAAYFCASSPEGGNQPQHFGDGTRLSIL.

The J gene is TRBJ1-1, the V gene TRBV12-3 or TRBV12-4; 7 bases match TRBD1. V shed 5 bases, J shed 6 bases, and the junction held 18 bases outside the gene matches. This CDR3 region has 17 residues. Here the CDR3 reads CASSPWTGWGVGSEAFF. The CDR3 nucleotides read TGTGCCAGCAGTCCCTGGACAGGCTGGGGGGTTGGGTCTGAAGCTTTCTTT.

This clonotype was seen many times. CDR3 sequence reads: CASSYTGNQPQHF. In DNA, the CDR3 is TGTGCCAGCAGTTACACCGGAAATCAGCCCCAGCATTTT. The gene calls are TRBV12-3 or TRBV12-4 and TRBJ1-5; no clear D gene. Trimming removed 4 bases at V and 4 bases at J, with 8 bases between. This CDR3 comprises 13 residues.

The table lists this clonotype with many counts. The chain couples TRBV6-1 to TRBJ1-1; D is possibly TRBD1 (6 bases). CDR3 length: 14 residues. CDR1 is MNHNS and CDR2 is SASEGT in the germline V gene. The germline V and J ends were trimmed by 7 bases and 1 base, with 13 bases remaining between them. CDR3 sequence: CASTEQGQNTEAFF. The CDR3 bases are TGTGCCAGCACCGAACAGGGACAGAACACTGAAGCTTTCTTT.

In its sample, this clonotype was seen a few times. V usage is TRBV10-3 and J usage is TRBJ2-7, with D tentatively TRBD1 or TRBD2 (5 bases each). The CDR3 covers 13 residues. Germline V gives CDR1 ENHRY, CDR2 SYGVKD. Trimming left V 6 bases short and J 4 bases short, with 13 bases between. The CDR3 DNA sequence: TGTGCCATCAGATCGGCAGGGACGTACGAGCAGTACTTC. Translation: CAIRSAGTYEQYF.

Many counts were recorded for this clonotype. This chain connects TRBV27 to TRBJ2-7, with 7 bases lining up with TRBD2. The CDR3 length is 14 residues. The trim removed 7 bases at V and 0 bases at J, leaving 6 bases unmatched. Germline lookup yields CDR1 MNHEY and CDR2 SMNVEV (reference sequence). The CDR3 loop reads CASKRGGSSYEQYF. The DNA for the CDR3 is TGTGCCAGCAAGCGGGGCGGGAGCTCCTACGAGCAGTACTTC.

In its sample, this clonotype was seen many times. The chain uses TRBV11-2 and TRBJ1-1, with no clear D. CDR1 SGHAT and CDR2 FQNNGV come from the germline V gene. The length of the CDR3 is 13 residues. Trimming left V 1 base short and J 6 bases short, with 9 bases between. The CDR3 reads CASSLGTEAEAFF. CDR3 coding DNA: TGTGCCAGCAGCTTAGGCACAGAGGCTGAAGCTTTCTTT.

This clonotype was observed a few times. The V gene is TRBV6-9, the J gene TRBJ1-5, with D unresolved. The CDR3 totals 17 residues. Germline V lookup: CDR1 MNHGY, CDR2 SVAAGI. The ends were cut back, 3 bases at V and 0 bases at J, with 15 bases in the middle. CDR3 DNA sequence: TGTGCCAGCAGTTACCCTTTCAGTTCTTCTAGCAATCAGCCCCAGCATTTT. Protein sequence: CASSYPFSSSSNQPQHF.

This clonotype was seen ten or more times. The V call is TRBV28, the J call TRBJ1-5, with TRBD1 as a possible D gene (5 bases). The V end was cut by 7 bases, the J end by 3 bases, with 19 bases between. Germline CDR1 and CDR2: MDHEN and SYDVKM. The CDR3 covers 16 residues. The DNA of the CDR3 is TGTGCCAGCAATGGGGAGTGGGGCGGCCCCAATCAGCCCCAGCATTTT. Its protein product is CASNGEWGGPNQPQHF.

The chain uses TRBV5-4 and TRBJ1-2, with D hard to call. This CDR3 region has 15 residues. V lost 1 base, J lost 4 bases, and 14 bases lay in between. The germline gives CDR1 SGHNT, CDR2 YYREEE (reference sequence). The CDR3: CASSLIGQPSYGYTF. The DNA of the CDR3 is TGTGCCAGCAGCTTGATTGGGCAGCCCAGCTATGGCTACACCTTC.

This clonotype has more than one count but fewer than ten. This chain links TRBV2 with TRBJ1-1, with unresolved D. Germline CDR1 SNHLY, CDR2 FYNNEI. The CDR3 is 13 residues long. V lost 6 bases and J 1 base, leaving 9 bases between the germline ends. CDR3 sequence (DNA): TGTGCCAGCAGACCCACGAGGAACACTGAAGCTTTCTTT. It encodes CASRPTRNTEAFF.

This clonotype was observed a handful of times. The rearrangement joins TRBV6-1 to TRBJ1-1, with 11 bases identical to TRBD1. J was trimmed by 11 bases and V by 6 bases; bases with no gene match: 8. The CDR3 contains 13 residues. Germline V gene lookup returns CDR1 MNHNS and CDR2 SASEGT. For the CDR3, the DNA is TGTGCCAGCAGGCGGGACAGGGGGGGTTCGGCTTTCTTT. Translating gives CASRRDRGGSAFF.